These 8 T cell receptor beta chains originate from one sample sequenced in a study of CD4+ T cells in melanoma. Using immunoSEQ multiplex PCR, the repertoire was profiled, and TCRdb retains in-frame clones only, with some absent. The sample records over 5,500 clones, about three fifths being singletons. Specimen: cells from a culture (not recorded whether cultured in vitro). The receptors stem from a human donor with melanoma.

The rearrangement links TRBV20-1 to TRBJ2-2; D may be TRBD1 (6 bases). Trimming pared 3 bases from V and 0 bases from J, leaving 11 bases between. The germline gives CDR1 DFQATT, CDR2 SNEGSKA (reference sequence). The CDR3 runs 15 residues. This chain's CDR3 is CSASDRTANTGELFF. CDR3 nucleotide sequence: TGCAGTGCTAGTGATCGGACAGCGAACACCGGGGAGCTGTTTTTT.

This chain connects TRBV5-1 to TRBJ1-2; 9 bases are shared with TRBD1. Germline values: CDR1 SGHRS, CDR2 YFSETQ. This CDR3 is built from 15 residues. V lost 7 bases and J lost 6; bases outside the gene matches: 13. The CDR3 DNA is TGCGCCAGCTATACATGGGGACAGGGAATGAATGGCTACACCTTC. Its protein product is CASYTWGQGMNGYTF.

This CDR3 reads CASIVGSYTEAFF. The CDR3 bases are TGTGCCAGCATTGTGGGCAGCTACACTGAAGCTTTCTTT. The chain carries TRBV6-5 and TRBJ1-1; no firm D call. V was clipped by 7 bases and J by 3 bases, with 12 bases between them. The CDR3 length is 13 residues. Germline lookup yields CDR1 MNHEY and CDR2 SVGAGI.

In its sample, this clone was seen a few times. J is TRBJ1-2 and V is TRBV5-1; maybe TRBD1 (6 bases). The germline gives CDR1 SGHRS, CDR2 YFSETQ. The V end lost 0 bases, the J end lost 0 bases, and 6 bases lay between the germline ends. There are 14 residues in the CDR3. The CDR3: CASSLGTANYGYTF. The CDR3 region has the DNA TGCGCCAGCAGCTTGGGGACAGCTAACTATGGCTACACCTTC.

This clone was found a few times. This sequence joins TRBV27 and TRBJ1-5; no clear D gene. Germline values: CDR1 MNHEY, CDR2 SMNVEV (reference sequence). The ends were cut back, 5 bases at V and 3 bases at J, with 23 bases in the middle. The CDR3 sequence is 18 residues long. As DNA, the CDR3 is TGTGCCAGCAGTCCAGGAGATAATCTGCTCTCCTCCAATCAGCCCCAGCATTTT. Amino acids: CASSPGDNLLSSNQPQHF.

The genes are TRBV9 and TRBJ1-2, with 12 bases matching TRBD1. The CDR3 has 19 residues. CDR1 is SGDLS and CDR2 is YYNGEE in the germline V gene. V dropped 0 bases and J dropped 5; count of bases not matched to a gene: 14. The CDR3 bases are TGTGCCAGCAGCGTAGCTTCCGGGACAGGGGGCGCCTGGGGGTATGGCTACACCTTC. It yields the protein CASSVASGTGGAWGYGYTF.

The rearrangement links TRBV11-2 to TRBJ2-7; D gene unclear. The CDR3 spans 12 residues. Deletions cut 0 bases from V and 9 bases from J, with 9 bases between. Looked up from germline, CDR1 is SGHAT and CDR2 is FQNNGV. The CDR3, as DNA: TGTGCCAGCAGCTTAGATGCTGGGTTGCAGTACTTC. Translation: CASSLDAGLQYF.

The V and J genes are TRBV20-1 and TRBJ2-7; tentative D call: TRBD1 (5 bases). The length of the CDR3 is 15 residues. Trimming removed 3 bases at V and 1 base at J, with 16 bases between. Germline CDR1 reads DFQATT; CDR2 reads SNEGSKA (reference sequence). The CDR3, as DNA: TGCAGTGCTAGTTATCCAGGGTCTGGATCCTACGAGCAGTACTTC. This sequence encodes CSASYPGSGSYEQYF.